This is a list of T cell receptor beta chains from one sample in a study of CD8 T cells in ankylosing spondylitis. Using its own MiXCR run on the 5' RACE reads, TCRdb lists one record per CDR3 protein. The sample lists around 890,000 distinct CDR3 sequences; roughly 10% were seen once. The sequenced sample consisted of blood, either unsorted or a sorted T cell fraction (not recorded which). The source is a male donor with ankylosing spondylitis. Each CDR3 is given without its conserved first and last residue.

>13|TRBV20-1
SARDPRSGRDEQF
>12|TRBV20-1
SARALAPQRMQY
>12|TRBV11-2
ASSFWTGANVLT
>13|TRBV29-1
SVVGTSGGTDTQY
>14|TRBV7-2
ASSLGGGQSTGELF
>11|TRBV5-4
ASSLLTAETQY
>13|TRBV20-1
SAERPYPNTGELF
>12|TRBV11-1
ASSTGLAYNEQF
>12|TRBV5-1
ASSLFVGEDEQY
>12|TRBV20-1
SAGLAGDYNEQF
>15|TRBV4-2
ASSQDITANSNQPQH
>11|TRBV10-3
ATHGTDSYEQY
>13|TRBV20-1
SARDGARAGYGYT
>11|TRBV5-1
ASSSQGSYEQY
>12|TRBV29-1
SVEARATNTEAF
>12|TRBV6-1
ASTPGQTSSEAF
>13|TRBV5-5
ASSLVAELAYGYT
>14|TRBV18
ASSPRRLAGADEQY
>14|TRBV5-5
ASSLSPAGGTYEQY
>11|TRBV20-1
SYISRAKNIQY
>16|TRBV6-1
ASSVSYPGTSPLYEQY
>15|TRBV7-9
ASSQGRGASGTDTQY
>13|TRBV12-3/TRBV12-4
ASSFSAEYTGELF